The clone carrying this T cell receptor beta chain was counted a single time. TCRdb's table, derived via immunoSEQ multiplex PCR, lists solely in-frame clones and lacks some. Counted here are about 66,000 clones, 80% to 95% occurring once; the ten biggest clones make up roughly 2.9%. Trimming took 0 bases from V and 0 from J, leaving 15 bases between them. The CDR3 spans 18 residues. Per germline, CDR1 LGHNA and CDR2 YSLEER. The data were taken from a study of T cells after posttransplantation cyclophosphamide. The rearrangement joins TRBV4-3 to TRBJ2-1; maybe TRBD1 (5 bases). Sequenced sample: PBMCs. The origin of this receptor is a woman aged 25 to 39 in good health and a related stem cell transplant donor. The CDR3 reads CASSQDRARSSSYNEQFF. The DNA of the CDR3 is TGCGCCAGCAGCCAAGACAGGGCCCGGAGCAGCTCCTACAATGAGCAGTTCTTC.